The source of this T cell receptor (beta chain) is a study of T cell repertoires in cytomegalovirus infection. The wider study: Matching HLA type and CMV infection were both indicated by public TCR beta signatures.

A single record per CDR3 protein comes from TCRdb applying MiXCR to the reads. Of 200,000 to 300,000 distinct CDR3 sequences listed, roughly 15% are singletons. The germline CDR1 and CDR2 sequences are SGHRS and YFSETQ. The CDR3 has 14 residues. Trimming pared 0 bases from V and 5 bases from J, leaving 11 bases between. Sequencing input: PBMCs. This sequence was found in a human donor in good health (CMV status not recorded). Some clones in this sample may be carry-over from other donors' samples. This rearrangement joins TRBV5-1 to TRBJ2-5; tentative D call: TRBD2 (6 bases). CDR3 loop: CASSLEGGMETQYF. The CDR3 DNA follows: TGCGCCAGCAGCTTGGAAGGCGGGATGGAGACCCAGTACTTC. Full variable domain (outside the CDR3, taken from reference TRBV5-1 and TRBJ2-5): KAGVTQTPRYLIKTRGQQVTLSCSPISGHRSVSWYQQTPGQGLQFLFEYFSETQRNKGNFPGRFSGRQFSNSRSEMNVSTLELGDSALYLCASSLEGGMETQYFGPGTRLLVL.